This TCR beta chain was captured in a study of blood T cell repertoires in COVID-19. Study context: Researchers got acute and convalescent COVID-19 samples from the United States, Italy and Spain. Nucleic acid was either cDNA or gDNA, and it came from T cells, B-cell-depleted T cells, or PBMCs.

TCRdb's copy holds only in-frame clones and misses some; the assay was immunoSEQ multiplex PCR. This table has 250,000 to 300,000 clones, roughly 87% appearing once. This clone has only one observation. The source material was peripheral blood. The sequence was obtained from a woman in her forties or fifties who had recovered from COVID-19.

For the CDR3, the DNA is TGTGCCAGCAGCTTGAGACTAAATGAGCAGTTCTTC. This encodes CASSLRLNEQFF. The rearrangement uses TRBV13 and TRBJ2-1; D possibly corresponds to TRBD2 (5 bases). The germline CDR1 and CDR2 sequences are PRHDT and FYEKMQ (reference sequence). The CDR3 has 12 amino acids. The V and J ends lost 3 bases and 7 bases respectively, with 7 bases between them.